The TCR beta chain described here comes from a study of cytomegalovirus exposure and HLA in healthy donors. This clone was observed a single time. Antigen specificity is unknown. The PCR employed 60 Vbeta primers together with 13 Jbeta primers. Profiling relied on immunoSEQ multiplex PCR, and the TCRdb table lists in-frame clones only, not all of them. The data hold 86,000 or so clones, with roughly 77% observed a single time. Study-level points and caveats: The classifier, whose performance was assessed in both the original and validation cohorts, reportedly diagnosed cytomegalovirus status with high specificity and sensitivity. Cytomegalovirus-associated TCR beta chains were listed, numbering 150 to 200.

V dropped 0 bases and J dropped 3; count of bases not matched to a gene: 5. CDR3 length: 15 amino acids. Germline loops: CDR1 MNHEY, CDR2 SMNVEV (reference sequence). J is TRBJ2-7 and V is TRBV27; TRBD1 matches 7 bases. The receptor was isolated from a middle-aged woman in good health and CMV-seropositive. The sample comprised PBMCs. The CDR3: CASSLSGTAIYEQYF. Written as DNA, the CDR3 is TGTGCCAGCAGTTTATCGGGGACAGCCATCTACGAGCAGTACTTC.